The subject of this entry is one T cell receptor beta chain. Seattle's enrolled individuals joined amid active infection and were then monitored longitudinally. This CDR3 has 11 residues. Trimming shortened V by 6 bases and J by 6 bases, and 9 bases separated the two germline ends. The method was immunoSEQ multiplex PCR; TCRdb's version includes in-frame clones alone and lacks a portion of them. In the table there are 55,000 to 80,000 clones, around four fifths of which are singletons. This record belongs to a study of blood T cell repertoires in COVID-19. For the study at large: Whether acute or convalescent, the COVID-19 samples came from the United States, Italy and Spain.

Specimen: peripheral blood. This chain uses TRBV12-3 or TRBV12-4 with TRBJ2-7; unclear D gene. This TCR derives from a man aged 60-69 years with COVID-19, enrolled during active disease. CDR3 sequence: CASSPGLEQYF. The CDR3 DNA reads as TGTGCCAGCAGCCCAGGTCTCGAGCAGTACTTC.